Listed below are T cell receptor beta chains from one sample, sequenced in a study of cytomegalovirus exposure and HLA in healthy donors. Measured with immunoSEQ multiplex PCR; TCRdb has only the in-frame clones, and not every one. The sample contains some 120,000 clones, about 10% of which appear only once. Sequences were obtained from PBMCs. These receptors all stem from a young man in good health and CMV-seronegative. Each CDR3 is given with its conserved first and last residue. The D gene is left open where the match is weak. Clone size is not always given. Where it is, it says once, few, many or a class for expanded clones.

v_gene	j_gene	d_gene	abundance	CDR3aa	CDR3nt
TRBV29-1	TRBJ2-1	TRBD2	.	CSVGTSGTYNEQFF	TGCAGCGTTGGGACTAGCGGGACTTACAATGAGCAGTTCTTC
TRBV7-9	TRBJ2-4	.	.	CASSTPGTGKSVDIQYF	TGTGCCAGCAGCACACCCGGAACAGGGAAAAGTGTTGACATTCAGTACTTC
TRBV2	TRBJ2-1	.	.	CASPGGGRSSYNEQFF	TGTGCCAGCCCCGGAGGTGGGCGGAGCTCCTACAATGAGCAGTTCTTC
TRBV7-2	TRBJ2-1	TRBD2	few	CASSPHIGGSSYNEQFF	TGTGCCAGCAGCCCCCACATCGGGGGGAGCTCCTACAATGAGCAGTTCTTC
TRBV28	TRBJ2-7	TRBD2	.	CASCGGGRSYEQYF	TGTGCCAGCTGTGGCGGGGGGAGGTCCTACGAGCAGTACTTC
TRBV6-5	TRBJ1-1	.	.	CASKGANRNTEAFF	TGTGCCAGCAAAGGGGCGAATAGGAACACTGAAGCTTTCTTT
TRBV2	TRBJ2-1	TRBD2	.	CASSVRLAPDYNEQFF	TGTGCCAGCAGTGTAAGACTAGCCCCTGACTACAATGAGCAGTTCTTC
TRBV2	TRBJ2-7	TRBD1	few	CASSEGETGSLEQYF	TGTGCCAGCAGTGAGGGGGAGACAGGGTCCCTCGAGCAGTACTTC
TRBV27	TRBJ2-5	TRBD1	.	CASSTTGTGSTQYF	TGTGCCAGCAGTACAACCGGGACAGGGAGTACCCAGTACTTC
TRBV5-1	TRBJ2-1	TRBD2	.	CASSNGLAGGPGEQFF	TGCGCCAGCAGCAATGGACTAGCGGGAGGGCCCGGGGAGCAGTTCTTC
TRBV4-3	TRBJ1-2	TRBD1	.	CASSQGTGGAYGYTF	TGCGCCAGCAGCCAAGGGACAGGGGGCGCGTATGGCTACACCTTC
TRBV29-1	TRBJ1-1	TRBD1	few	CSVGSATGGRAFF	TGCAGCGTTGGGTCTGCGACAGGGGGTCGGGCTTTCTTT
TRBV28	TRBJ2-3	.	.	CASSSPPTNADTQYF	TGTGCCAGCAGTTCCCCCCCCACTAACGCAGATACGCAGTATTTT